A single sample is the source of the 2 T cell receptor beta chains below, sequenced in a study of regulatory T cells in long-lasting Graves disease. Arm-PCR of CDR3 regions and iRepertoire HTBI primers were used to build TCR beta libraries. A single record per CDR3 protein comes from TCRdb applying MiXCR to the multiplex PCR reads. This table has about 320,000 distinct CDR3 sequences, more than 15% appearing once. Specified time point: newly diagnosed GD, antithyroid drugs for less than 3 months. Scientists built the TCR library using RNA that was extracted from PBMCs. This material consisted of peripheral blood mononuclear cells (PBMCs), taken at new diagnosis, from a patient treated with antithyroid drugs. The receptor source for this set is a female donor with Graves disease.

This clonotype was recorded at least ten times. The CDR3 DNA sequence: TGTGCCAGTAATGCGGGACAGGGCTACGAGCAGTACTTC. Translated: CASNAGQGYEQYF. This chain links TRBV19 with TRBJ2-7; 9 bases agree with TRBD1. The J segment lost 3 bases and the V segment lost 7 bases, leaving 4 bases of the junction unmatched. Germline loops: CDR1 LNHDA, CDR2 SQIVND (reference sequence). This CDR3 contains 13 residues.

The chain has TRBV10-1 and TRBJ1-4, with 8 positions matching TRBD1. The CDR3 is 16 residues long. Germline CDR1 is WNHNN and CDR2 is SYGVQD (reference sequence). The V and J ends lost 6 bases and 4 bases, in that order; junction bases with no gene match: 10. The CDR3 nucleotides read TGCGCCAGCAGCGAGAGCCGGGACAGGCGTAATGAAAAACTGTTTTTT. Its protein product is CASSESRDRRNEKLFF.